The clone carrying this T cell receptor (beta chain) came up many times. Its antigen is currently unknown. Looked up from germline, CDR1 is ENHRY and CDR2 is SYGVKD. Trimming pared 9 bases from V and 0 bases from J, leaving 9 bases between. The CDR3 totals 12 residues. Using its own MiXCR run on the RT-PCR reads, TCRdb lists one record per CDR3 protein. The sample shows about 530,000 distinct CDR3 sequences, 10% to 15% of them seen only once. The data stem from a study of response to subunit inactivated influenza vaccine. Study conclusions and caveats: With each seasonal influenza vaccination, the authors suggested, few new T cells are recruited.

This TCR derives from a man in his forties or fifties who received an inactivated influenza vaccine. The material sequenced was PBMCs from blood, taken 40 to 50 days after vaccination. This chain connects TRBV10-3 to TRBJ2-7; TRBD2 might be the D (5 bases). CDR3 loop: CAIAVISYEQYF. CDR3 nucleotide sequence: TGTGCCATAGCGGTAATCTCCTACGAGCAGTACTTC.